The rows below give T cell receptor beta chains drawn from one sample of a study of blood T cells in healthy people across ages. TCRdb re-analysed the 5' RACE reads in MiXCR, keeping a single row per CDR3 protein. The profile shows some 780,000 distinct CDR3 sequences, 56% of them singletons. The sequenced sample consisted of blood. The receptors shown here come from a middle-aged man in good health. The CDR3 runs from the conserved cysteine through the conserved F or W. The order of the fields is D gene, V gene, clone size, J gene, CDR3 DNA, CDR3 protein. The D gene is left open where the match is weak. Clone size is not always given. Where it is, it says once, few, many or a class for expanded clones.

.,TRBV28,.,TRBJ2-3,TGTGCCAGCAGTCCCTCTAGAGCTACGCAGTATTTT,CASSPSRATQYF
.,TRBV28,.,TRBJ1-5,TGTGCCAGCAGTTCCCGGGTTGGGGGCTATAGCAATCAGCCCCAGCATTTT,CASSSRVGGYSNQPQHF
TRBD1,TRBV29-1,few,TRBJ2-7,TGCAGCGTTGCCGGGACAGAGAGCTCCTACGAGCAGTACTTC,CSVAGTESSYEQYF
TRBD2,TRBV27,.,TRBJ2-1,TGTGCCAGCAGTTTTTCGGGCGGGGGAAATGAGCAGTTCTTC,CASSFSGGGNEQFF
.,TRBV20-1,.,TRBJ1-1,TGCAGTGAACTTCGTGGCACTGAAGCTTTCTTT,CSELRGTEAFF
.,TRBV7-2,once,TRBJ2-4,TGTGCCAGCAGCTTAGGGTCAGGGTGGGAGCAGTACTTC,CASSLGSGWEQYF
.,TRBV6-5,.,TRBJ2-3,TGTGCCAGCGGTTTGAAGGGGACAGATACGCAGTATTTT,CASGLKGTDTQYF
.,TRBV30,.,TRBJ1-5,TGTGCCTGGAGTGCACCTTTTGGGCAGGTGGTCAATCAGCCCCAGCATTTT,CAWSAPFGQVVNQPQHF
.,TRBV12-3/TRBV12-4,once,TRBJ2-1,TGTGCCAGCAGTAGGGCCGGGACACCCTACTACAATGAGCAGTTCTTC,CASSRAGTPYYNEQFF
TRBD2,TRBV7-9,.,TRBJ2-1,TGTGCCAGCAGCCCCGACCCTACTAGCGATGAGCAGTTCTTC,CASSPDPTSDEQFF
TRBD2,TRBV6-1,.,TRBJ2-1,TGTGCCAGCAGTGTGGGCGCGGGGGGCCTGGGGAATGAGCAGTTCTTC,CASSVGAGGLGNEQFF
TRBD1,TRBV15,.,TRBJ2-7,TGTGCCACCAGCAGCGTCCGGGACAGTACCTACGAGCAGTACTTC,CATSSVRDSTYEQYF
.,TRBV20-1,.,TRBJ2-7,TGCAGTGCTTCTCCCGACAGACCAAAGTACTCCTACGAGCAGTACTTC,CSASPDRPKYSYEQYF
.,TRBV7-2,.,TRBJ2-3,TGTGCCAGCAGCGTATACCGGGACCTCTTACACACAGATACGCAGTATTTT,CASSVYRDLLHTDTQYF
.,TRBV29-1,many,TRBJ2-1,TGCAGCGTAACCACTGGGTCCAACTACAATGAGCAGTTCTTC,CSVTTGSNYNEQFF
TRBD2,TRBV27,few,TRBJ2-1,TGTGCCAGCAGCGACCTGGGGGCTAGCGGGCTCCAGTTCTTC,CASSDLGASGLQFF
.,TRBV21-1,.,TRBJ2-1,TGTGCCAGCAGCAAAGCGACTAGCAGATGGGGTGAGCAGTTCTTC,CASSKATSRWGEQFF
.,TRBV27,once,TRBJ1-1,TGTGCCAGCAGTCCCCTGGGACGGGGCGGGACTGAAGCTTTCTTT,CASSPLGRGGTEAFF
.,TRBV20-1,.,TRBJ2-3,TGCAGTGCTAGTTTAGGGGGAACAAGCACAGATACGCAGTATTTT,CSASLGGTSTDTQYF
.,TRBV3-1,few,TRBJ2-5,TGTGCCAGCAGCCAAGAATGGGAATGGGAGACCCAGTACTTC,CASSQEWEWETQYF
TRBD2,TRBV10-3,.,TRBJ2-1,TGTGCCATCAGTGAAGGGATGACCGGGACTAGCGTCAGTGAGCAGTTCTTC,CAISEGMTGTSVSEQFF
.,TRBV12-3/TRBV12-4,.,TRBJ2-6,TGTGCCAGCTATACCCAACGGGGCGTAACAAAAGGCCCTGGGGCCAACGTCCTGACTTTC,CASYTQRGVTKGPGANVLTF
TRBD2,TRBV20-1,.,TRBJ2-5,TGCTGTGCTAGAGTACGGACTAGCGGGGAAGAGTACCAAGAGACCCAGTACTTC,CCARVRTSGEEYQETQYF
.,TRBV6-6,.,TRBJ1-1,TGTGCCAGCAGTTACTCGGGGGGGGCTACTACTGAAGCTTTCTTT,CASSYSGGATTEAFF
TRBD1,TRBV5-1,.,TRBJ2-5,TGCGCCAGCAGCTCCCAGGACAGGTCGAGTCGGGAGACCCAGTACTTC,CASSSQDRSSRETQYF
.,TRBV6-5,.,TRBJ1-2,TGTGCCAGCAGTTACGGAAGCGGCCCGGGCGGCTACACCTTC,CASSYGSGPGGYTF
.,TRBV4-3,few,TRBJ2-3,TGCGCCAGCAGCCAGGCGGCTTTGGGCGGCCGCTCAAATACGCAGTATTTT,CASSQAALGGRSNTQYF
TRBD2,TRBV20-1,.,TRBJ2-1,TGCAGTGCTGGACGAGCGGGAGGCATCTACAATGAGCAGTTCTTC,CSAGRAGGIYNEQFF